Below, one T cell receptor (beta chain) is given with its context. The sample is drawn from a study of T cell changes during pregnancy in multiple sclerosis. Produced via immunoSEQ multiplex PCR; TCRdb's table is partial and in-frame only. The sample shows 64,000 or so clones, over 80% of them seen only once. Germline-derived CDR1 and CDR2 are SNHLY and FYNNEI. This CDR3 is built from 14 residues. Trimming at V came to 3 bases and at J to 3 bases, leaving 5 bases not matched to a gene. The J gene is TRBJ2-7, the V gene TRBV2; TRBD1 agrees at 7 bases. This clonotype originated in a female donor with multiple sclerosis, enrolled in a pregnancy study. Source: peripheral blood, taken in the first trimester of pregnancy. DNA for the CDR3: TGTGCCAGCAGTGACCGGGACAGCCTCTACGAGCAGTACTTC. It specifies CASSDRDSLYEQYF. Looking up the rest from reference TRBV2 and TRBJ2-7 gives the full variable domain: EPEVTQTPSHQVTQMGQEVILRCVPISNHLYFYWYRQILGQKVEFLVSFYNNEISEKSEIFDDQFSVERPDGSNFTLKIRSTKLEDSAMYFCASSDRDSLYEQYFGPGTRLTVT.